These 14 T cell receptor beta chains came from one sample sequenced in a study of molecular identifiers for immune sequencing clone quantification. MiXCR, run by TCRdb on the PCR reads, gives a single entry per CDR3 protein. The sample includes more than 450,000 distinct CDR3 sequences, about 26% of them seen just once. Sequencing was carried out using naive CD8+ T cells from blood, with Jurkat cell RNA spiked in. Subset in this sample: FACS-sorted CD8+CD4-CCR7+CD45RA+ naive T cells. The receptors were sampled from a human donor in good health. Some libraries in this study had Jurkat cell RNA spiked in.

The chain has TRBV6-5 and TRBJ1-5; D is unclear. V was clipped by 5 bases and J by 4 bases, with 12 bases between them. The CDR3 runs 14 residues. Per the germline V gene, CDR1 is MNHEY and CDR2 is SVGAGI. CDR3 amino acids: CASSPSGRNQPQHF. CDR3 DNA sequence: TGTGCCAGCAGTCCATCCGGGCGAAATCAGCCCCAGCATTTT.

There are many counts of this clonotype. The genes are TRBV20-1 and TRBJ2-5; D assignment may be TRBD1 or TRBD2 (6 bases each). Germline V CDR1 and CDR2: DFQATT, SNEGSKA (reference sequence). The germline V and J ends were trimmed by 6 bases and 0 bases, with 17 bases remaining between them. The CDR3 contains 15 residues. The CDR3 is CSASTGGHHQETQYF. The CDR3 DNA reads as TGCAGTGCATCCACCGGGGGCCACCACCAAGAGACCCAGTACTTC.

The CDR3 coding sequence is TGTGCCAGCAACCGGGGTAGCGGGAGCAATGAGCAGTTCTTC. Its translation: CASNRGSGSNEQFF. The chain uses TRBV12-3 or TRBV12-4 and TRBJ2-1, with TRBD2 identical over 9 bases. There are 14 residues in the CDR3. Unmatched junction bases numbered 7, after V lost 7 bases and J lost 6 bases.

This clonotype was observed a few times. This chain links TRBV19 with TRBJ2-3; D is undetermined. Germline V CDR1 and CDR2: LNHDA, SQIVND (reference sequence). This CDR3 is built from 12 residues. The ends were cut back, 7 bases at V and 0 bases at J, with 5 bases in the middle. The CDR3 DNA reads TGTGCCAGTATGGATAGCACAGATACGCAGTATTTT. Its translation: CASMDSTDTQYF.

This clonotype was picked up many times. CDR3 residues: CASSLVSNYTF. For the CDR3, the DNA is TGTGCCAGCAGTTTGGTATCTAACTACACCTTC. The rearrangement joins TRBV12-3 or TRBV12-4 to TRBJ1-2; D is undetermined. Trimming took off 3 bases at V and 10 bases at J, with 9 bases between the two ends. The CDR3 runs to 11 residues.

This clonotype was found many times. The rearrangement links TRBV12-3 or TRBV12-4 to TRBJ2-4; D is possibly TRBD1 (6 bases). Deletions cut 5 bases from V and 4 bases from J, with 15 bases between. The CDR3 has 15 residues. CDR3 nucleotides: TGTGCCAGCAGTCCCCCAGGGGCCGTAAAAAACATTCAGTACTTC. Protein product: CASSPPGAVKNIQYF.

This clonotype was counted ten times or more. The chain links TRBV29-1 to TRBJ2-2; D is unclear. With 0 bases removed from V and 7 bases from J, the gap between germline ends came to 9 bases. Germline values: CDR1 SQVTM, CDR2 ANQGSEA. This CDR3 has 13 amino acids. The CDR3 protein is CSVEDPTNGELFF. The CDR3 DNA reads as TGCAGCGTTGAAGATCCCACGAACGGGGAGCTGTTTTTT.

V is TRBV11-2 and J is TRBJ2-3; 7 positions match TRBD1. The CDR3 totals 14 residues. V gave up 5 bases and J gave up 0 bases; unmatched junction bases: 2. The germline V gene has CDR1 SGHAT and CDR2 FQNNGV. DNA for the CDR3: TGTGCCAGCAGCGGACAGGCGAGCACAGATACGCAGTATTTT. It yields the protein CASSGQASTDTQYF.

The CDR3 nucleotides read TGTGCCAGCAGCCAATCAGCTAGGACAGGGGGTTTTTGGGTGAACACTGAAGCTTTCTTT. Translating gives CASSQSARTGGFWVNTEAFF. The gene calls are TRBV14 and TRBJ1-1; 10 bases fit TRBD1. Trimming removed 2 bases from V and 0 bases from J; junction bases left unmatched: 15. The CDR3 loop spans 20 amino acids. Per germline, CDR1 SGHDN and CDR2 FVKESK. The full variable domain, with the rest looked up from reference TRBV14 and TRBJ1-1, is EAGVTQFPSHSVIEKGQTVTLRCDPISGHDNLYWYRRVMGKEIKFLLHFVKESKQDESGMPNNRFLAERTGGTYSTLKVQPAELEDSGVYFCASSQSARTGGFWVNTEAFFGQGTRLTVV.

This clonotype was picked up a small number of times. CDR3 amino acids: CASGTSLVSVYNEQFF. CDR3 coding DNA: TGTGCCTCCGGGACTAGCCTCGTCTCGGTCTACAATGAGCAGTTCTTC. The chain couples TRBV6-2 or TRBV6-3 to TRBJ2-1; 9 nucleotides match TRBD2. There are 16 residues in the CDR3. Germline CDR1 and CDR2: MNHEY and SVGEGT. Unmatched junction bases numbered 14, after V lost 11 bases and J lost 3 bases.

This clonotype was counted at least ten times. This rearrangement joins TRBV20-1 to TRBJ1-5, with no clear D. V lost 0 bases and J lost 0, with 12 bases in between. CDR3 length equals 16 residues. The germline V gene encodes CDR1 DFQATT and CDR2 SNEGSKA (reference sequence). The CDR3 bases are TGCAGTGCTAGAGATTTTGACACCCATAGCAATCAGCCCCAGCATTTT. This translates into CSARDFDTHSNQPQHF.

In regard to this clonotype: This may come from a read error, since a much larger clone is one base off. This rearrangement joins TRBV28 to TRBJ1-5; D possibly corresponds to TRBD1 (5 bases). CDR1 is MDHEN and CDR2 is SYDVKM in the germline V gene. V lost 5 bases and J lost 6, with 17 bases in between. The CDR3 sequence is 15 residues long. The CDR3 loop reads CASSDSRPITQPQHF. CDR3 DNA: TGTGCCAGCAGTGACAGTCGACCGATCACTCAGCCCCAGCATTTT.

The chain employs TRBV29-1 and TRBJ2-3; weak D call: TRBD2 (6 bases). V was pared by 6 bases and J by 1 base, with 8 bases between. The germline CDR1 and CDR2 sequences are SQVTM and ANQGSEA. This CDR3 contains 12 residues. CDR3 nucleotides: TGCAGCGTGGGCGGGGGCACAGATACGCAGTATTTT. This sequence encodes CSVGGGTDTQYF.

The chain recombines TRBV10-3 with TRBJ2-1, with D hard to call. CDR1 and CDR2 (germline): ENHRY, SYGVKD. V lost 4 bases and J 2 bases, leaving 6 bases between the germline ends. The length of the CDR3 is 13 residues. The CDR3, as DNA: TGTGCCATCAGTGCAGACACCTACAATGAGCAGTTCTTC. Residues: CAISADTYNEQFF.